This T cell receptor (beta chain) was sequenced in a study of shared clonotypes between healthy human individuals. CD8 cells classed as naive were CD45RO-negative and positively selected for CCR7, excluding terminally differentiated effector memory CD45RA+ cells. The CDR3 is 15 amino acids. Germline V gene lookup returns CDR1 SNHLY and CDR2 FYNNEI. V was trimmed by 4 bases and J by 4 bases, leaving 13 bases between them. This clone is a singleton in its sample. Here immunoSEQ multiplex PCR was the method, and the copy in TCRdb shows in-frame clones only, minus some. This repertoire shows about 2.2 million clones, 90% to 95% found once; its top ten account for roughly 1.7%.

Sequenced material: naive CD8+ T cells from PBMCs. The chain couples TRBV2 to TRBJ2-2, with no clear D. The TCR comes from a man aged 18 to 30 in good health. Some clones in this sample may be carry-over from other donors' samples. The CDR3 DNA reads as TGTGCCAGCAGTGCCCCTAGTGCTGGCACCGGGGAGCTGTTTTTT. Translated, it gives CASSAPSAGTGELFF.